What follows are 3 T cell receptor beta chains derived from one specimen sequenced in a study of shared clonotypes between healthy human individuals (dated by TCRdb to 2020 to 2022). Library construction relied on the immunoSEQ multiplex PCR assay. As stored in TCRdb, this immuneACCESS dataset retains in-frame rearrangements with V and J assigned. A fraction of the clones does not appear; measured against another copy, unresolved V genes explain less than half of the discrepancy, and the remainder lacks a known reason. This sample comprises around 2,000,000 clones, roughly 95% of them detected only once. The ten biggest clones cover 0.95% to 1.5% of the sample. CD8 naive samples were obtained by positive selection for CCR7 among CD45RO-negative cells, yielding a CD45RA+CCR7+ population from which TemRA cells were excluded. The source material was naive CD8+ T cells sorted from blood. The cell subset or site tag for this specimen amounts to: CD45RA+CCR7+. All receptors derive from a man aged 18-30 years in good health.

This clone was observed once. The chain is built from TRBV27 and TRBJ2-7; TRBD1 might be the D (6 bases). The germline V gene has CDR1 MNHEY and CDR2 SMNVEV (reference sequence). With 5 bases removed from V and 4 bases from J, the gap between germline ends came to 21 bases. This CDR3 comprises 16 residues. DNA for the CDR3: TGTGCCAGCAGTGCCTATCCGACAGGTCCGGAATACGAGCAGTACTTC. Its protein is CASSAYPTGPEYEQYF.

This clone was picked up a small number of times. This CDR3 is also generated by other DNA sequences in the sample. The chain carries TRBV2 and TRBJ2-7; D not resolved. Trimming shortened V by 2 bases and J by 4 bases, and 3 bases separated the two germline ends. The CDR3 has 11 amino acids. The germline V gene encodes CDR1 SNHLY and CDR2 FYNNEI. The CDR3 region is CASSELYEQYF. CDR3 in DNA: TGTGCCAGCAGTGAATTGTACGAGCAGTACTTC.

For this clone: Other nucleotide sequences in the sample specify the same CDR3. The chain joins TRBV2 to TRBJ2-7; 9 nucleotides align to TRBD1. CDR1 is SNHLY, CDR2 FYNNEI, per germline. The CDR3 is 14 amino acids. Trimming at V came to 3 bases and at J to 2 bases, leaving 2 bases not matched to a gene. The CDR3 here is CASSEGQGAYEQYF. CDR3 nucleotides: TGTGCCAGCAGTGAGGGACAGGGAGCCTACGAGCAGTACTTC.